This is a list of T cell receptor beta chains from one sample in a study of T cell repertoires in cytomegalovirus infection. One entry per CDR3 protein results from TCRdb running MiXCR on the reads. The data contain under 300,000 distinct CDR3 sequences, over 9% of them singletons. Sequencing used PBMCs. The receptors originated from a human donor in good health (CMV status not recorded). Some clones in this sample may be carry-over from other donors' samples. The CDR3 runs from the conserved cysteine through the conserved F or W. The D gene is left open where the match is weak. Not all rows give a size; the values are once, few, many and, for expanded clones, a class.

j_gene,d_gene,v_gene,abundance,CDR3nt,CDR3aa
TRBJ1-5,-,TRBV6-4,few,TGTGCCAGCAGTGAAATCAGGGGCCAGCCCCAGCATTTT,CASSEIRGQPQHF
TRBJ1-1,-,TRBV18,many,TGTGCCAGCTCACCATCAAGAGGGACCACTGAAGCTTTCTTT,CASSPSRGTTEAFF
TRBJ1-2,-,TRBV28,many,TGTGCCAGCACCTCTAAATGGGGGGAGGATGGCTACACCTTC,CASTSKWGEDGYTF
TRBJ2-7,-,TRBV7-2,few,TGTGCCAGCAGCCCTGGAGGAGCGAATGGCTACGAGCAGTACTTC,CASSPGGANGYEQYF
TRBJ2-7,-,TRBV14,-,TGTGCCAGCAGCCTCCGGCAGGGGTTCCGGACCTACGAGCAGTACTTC,CASSLRQGFRTYEQYF
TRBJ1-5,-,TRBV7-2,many,TGTGCCAGCAGCTTAGCCACAGGGCGCAATCAGCCCCAGCATTTT,CASSLATGRNQPQHF
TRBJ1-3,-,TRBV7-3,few,TGTGCCAGCAGGAGCGGACCGAGCTCTGGAAACACCATATATTTT,CASRSGPSSGNTIYF
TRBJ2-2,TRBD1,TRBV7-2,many,TGTGCCAGCAGCTTACTGCGACAGGGTCCGAACACCGGGGAGCTGTTTTTT,CASSLLRQGPNTGELFF
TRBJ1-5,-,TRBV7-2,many,TGTGCCAGCAGCTTAGCCGGGGGGAGCAATCAGCCCCAGCATTTT,CASSLAGGSNQPQHF
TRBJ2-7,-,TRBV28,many,TGTGCCAGCAGTTTATCCGATCACACCTACGAGCAGTACTTC,CASSLSDHTYEQYF
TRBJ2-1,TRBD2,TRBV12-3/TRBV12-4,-,TGTGCCAGCAGCTCAGCGGGGGTTGGGGAGCAGTTCTTC,CASSSAGVGEQFF
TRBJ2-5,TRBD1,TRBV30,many,TGTGCCTGGAGTGCCGGGACAGGGGGCTCGGAGACCCAGTACTTC,CAWSAGTGGSETQYF
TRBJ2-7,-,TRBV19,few,TGTGCCAGTAGCAGGGAGGACGAGCAGTACTTC,CASSREDEQYF
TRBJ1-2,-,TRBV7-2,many,TGTGCCAGCAGCTCACGGGGGCTCGGCGGTGGCTACACCTTC,CASSSRGLGGGYTF
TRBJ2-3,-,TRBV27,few,TGTGCCAGCAAACCCGGGCCAGATACGCAGTATTTT,CASKPGPDTQYF
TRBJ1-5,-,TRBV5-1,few,TGCGCCAGCAGCCCTGACAGTTTTAGCAATCAGCCCCAGCATTTT,CASSPDSFSNQPQHF
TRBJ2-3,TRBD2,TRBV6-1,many,TGTGCCAGCAGTGGAAAACTAGCGGGAGCCACAGATACGCAGTATTTT,CASSGKLAGATDTQYF
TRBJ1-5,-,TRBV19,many,TGTGCCAGTAGTAATAAACGAGGCAATCAGCCCCAGCATTTT,CASSNKRGNQPQHF
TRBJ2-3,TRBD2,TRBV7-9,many,TGTGCCAGCACCGGGCCGGGAGCGGGGAGGGATACGCAGTATTTT,CASTGPGAGRDTQYF
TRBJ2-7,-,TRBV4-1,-,TGCGCCAGCAGCCTCCCCAAGGGGACATCCTACGAGCAGTACTTC,CASSLPKGTSYEQYF
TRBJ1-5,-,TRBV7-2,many,TGTGCCAGCAGCTTAGACCTATGGGGCAATCAGCCCCAGCATTTT,CASSLDLWGNQPQHF
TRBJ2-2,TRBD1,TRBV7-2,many,TGTGCCAGCAGCGGGGACAGGGGGCGCGTAGCCGGGGAGCTGTTTTTT,CASSGDRGRVAGELFF
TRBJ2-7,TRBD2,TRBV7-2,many,TGTGCCAGCAGCTCCCGGACTAGCGCCTCCTACGAGCAGTACTTC,CASSSRTSASYEQYF
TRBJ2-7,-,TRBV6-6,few,TGTGCCAGCAGTTACGAGGGGACAATGATTTACGAGCAGTACTTC,CASSYEGTMIYEQYF
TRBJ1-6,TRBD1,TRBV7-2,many,TGTGCCAGCAGCCCCAGGGGGAGTAATTCACCCCTCCACTTT,CASSPRGSNSPLHF
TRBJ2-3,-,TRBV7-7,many,TGTGCCAGCAGCGCAATCGGGGGCACAGATACGCAGTATTTT,CASSAIGGTDTQYF
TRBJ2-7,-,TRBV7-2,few,TGTGCCAGCAGCTTAGAGGGGGGGCCTTGGGCGGAGCAGTACTTC,CASSLEGGPWAEQYF
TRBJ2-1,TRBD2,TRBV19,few,TGTGCCAGTAGTATAGATACAATTAGCGGGACGCCGTTCTTC,CASSIDTISGTPFF
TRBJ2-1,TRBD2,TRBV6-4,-,TGTGCCAGCAGCTTTCTTCCTAGCGGGAGGTCCCATGAGCAGTTCTTC,CASSFLPSGRSHEQFF
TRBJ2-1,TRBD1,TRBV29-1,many,TGCAGCGGGGACAGGGTGAACAATGAGCAGTTCTTC,CSGDRVNNEQFF
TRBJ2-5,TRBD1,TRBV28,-,TGTGCCAGCAGTTTACGACAGGGGGCCCGTCAAGAGACCCAGTACTTC,CASSLRQGARQETQYF
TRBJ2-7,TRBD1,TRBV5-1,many,TGCGCCAGCAGCTCTCCGACAGGGGACGGACGCGAGCAGTACTTC,CASSSPTGDGREQYF
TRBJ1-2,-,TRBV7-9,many,TGTGCCAGCAGCGAAACTCATACAGCGGGGCTGGCTAACTATGGCTACACCTTC,CASSETHTAGLANYGYTF
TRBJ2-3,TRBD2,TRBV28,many,TGTGCCAGCAGACCGAGCGGGGGTCCCACAGATACGCAGTATTTT,CASRPSGGPTDTQYF
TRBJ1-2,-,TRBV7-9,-,TGTGCCAGCACCCTCTATGGCTACACCTTC,CASTLYGYTF
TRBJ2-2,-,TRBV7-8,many,TGTGCCAGCAGCTCCAGGGTGGCGCACACCGGGGAGCTGTTTTTT,CASSSRVAHTGELFF
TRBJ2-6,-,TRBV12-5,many,TGTGCCCTCTCTGGGGCCAACGTCCTGACTTTC,CALSGANVLTF
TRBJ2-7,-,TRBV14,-,TGTGCCAGCAGCCATCTGAGGCAGGGCACAGACGAGCAGTACTTC,CASSHLRQGTDEQYF
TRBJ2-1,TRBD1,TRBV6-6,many,TGTGCCAGCAGTTTTCTCCGACAGGGGGCGGGGAATGAGCAGTTCTTC,CASSFLRQGAGNEQFF
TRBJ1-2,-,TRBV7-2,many,TGTGCCAGCAGCTTAGCGCGGGGGCTATCCTATGGCTACACCTTC,CASSLARGLSYGYTF
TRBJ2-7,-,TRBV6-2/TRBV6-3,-,TGTGCCACCACGGCCGGGACTCCCTACGAGCAGTACTTC,CATTAGTPYEQYF
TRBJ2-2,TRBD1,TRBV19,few,TGTGCCAGTAGTCCCGGGACAGGGAACACCGGGGAGCTGTTTTTT,CASSPGTGNTGELFF
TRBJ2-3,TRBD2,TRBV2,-,TGTGCCAGCCGAATAACGGGGGGAGACACAGATACGCAGTATTTT,CASRITGGDTDTQYF
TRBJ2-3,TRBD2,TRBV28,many,TGTGCCAGTCCTCCGTCGGGACTAGCGGGAGAAGGAGATACGCAGTATTTT,CASPPSGLAGEGDTQYF
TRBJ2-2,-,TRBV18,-,TGTGCCAGCTCACCCTCTCGGACAACGAACACCGGGGAGCTGTTTTTT,CASSPSRTTNTGELFF